This TCR beta chain was sequenced for a study of blood T cells in healthy people across ages. Germline assignment: CDR1 MNHEY and CDR2 SVGAGI. V gave up 6 bases and J gave up 1 base; unmatched junction bases: 3. The CDR3 spans 15 residues. The study recruited healthy Caucasian donors from Russia who were aged about 6 to 90. Total RNA amounts of at least 5 micrograms were extracted per sample. Primers used in a second PCR of roughly 6 to 11 cycles were a sample-barcoded 5' primer and a J-beta primer mix. Each cDNA was tagged by a template-switch adaptor containing 12 random nucleotides. Researchers report that each sample yielded at least 2.5 million CDR3-containing paired-end reads. MiXCR was run by TCRdb on the 5' RACE reads, yielding one entry per CDR3 protein. The sample holds 1 million or so distinct CDR3 sequences, roughly 45% seen once.

The TCR comes from an older woman in good health. The V gene is TRBV6-5, the J gene TRBJ2-3; 11 bases line up with TRBD2. The sequenced sample was blood. CDR3 coding DNA: TGTGCCAGCAGAGAGGGACTAGCGGGCACAGATACGCAGTATTTT. Translated, it gives CASREGLAGTDTQYF.